The present TCR beta chain was sequenced within a study of blood T cell repertoires in COVID-19. For the study at large: Both acute and convalescent COVID-19 samples were obtained from the United States, Italy and Spain. T cells, B-cell-depleted T cells, or PBMCs supplied cDNA or gDNA.

Under the authors' procedure: Amplification of reference gene primers provided the estimated nucleated cell counts. The table came from immunoSEQ multiplex PCR; TCRdb's copy has only in-frame clones and leaves some out. V and J calls plus clone size are reproduced from that table; the DNA served to infer D and trimming. The data contain 59,000 or so clones, around 80% of them singletons. In germline, CDR1 is MNHEY, CDR2 SVGEGT. Trimming left V 5 bases short and J 0 bases short, with 16 bases between. The CDR3 covers 16 residues. The chain links TRBV6-2 or TRBV6-3 to TRBJ1-1; D is unclear. Sequencing input: peripheral blood. The TCR comes from a man aged 60 to 69 with acute or convalescent COVID-19. For the CDR3, the DNA is TGTGCCAGCAGTGGCCCCCGCTTCCCCTTGAACACTGAAGCTTTCTTT. Translation: CASSGPRFPLNTEAFF.